This T cell receptor beta chain is from a study of T-cell memory formation after mild COVID-19. In the study overall: TCR clusters were mostly confined to one donor each.

This clonotype appeared a single time. Trimming removed 3 bases from V and 1 base from J; junction bases left unmatched: 10. The CDR3 contains 18 residues. TCR alpha and TCR beta cDNA libraries with sample barcodes and UMIs came from 5'RACE using constant-segment primers. TCRdb ran MiXCR on the 5' RACE reads and lists one entry per CDR3 protein. Of approximately 410,000 distinct CDR3 sequences listed, under 25% are singletons. The sequencing sample was made of PBMCs or a T cell subset sorted from them (not recorded which). This clonotype originated in an adult woman who had mild COVID-19 (a few samples of this study predate the infection). Cell type and time point are not known. The V and J genes are TRBV12-3 or TRBV12-4 and TRBJ1-3; 9 nucleotides match TRBD1. In nucleotides, the CDR3 is TGTGCCAGCAGTTTTTTAGGTGCACAGGGGGCGTCTGGAAACACCATATATTTT. This translates into CASSFLGAQGASGNTIYF.